This entry features one T cell receptor (beta chain) sequence. The entry originates in a study of blood T cell repertoires in COVID-19. Study-level background: There were acute and convalescent COVID-19 samples, and they came from the United States, Italy and Spain.

The authors' processing: By means of reference gene primer amplification, nucleated cell counts were estimated. Assay used: immunoSEQ multiplex PCR; TCRdb lists only in-frame clones, some missing. The V and J calls and clone size come from that table; D and trimming were worked out from the DNA. The sample shows over 200,000 clones, approximately 84% of them seen only once. The CDR3 has 16 amino acids. CDR1 is SGHRS and CDR2 is YFSETQ in the germline V gene. V dropped 1 base and J dropped 6; count of bases not matched to a gene: 12. The rearrangement uses TRBV5-1 and TRBJ2-7, with TRBD1 matching 8 bases. This receptor was taken from a man aged 55 to 70 who had recovered from COVID-19. The sample comprised PBMCs or T cells enriched from blood (not recorded which). CDR3 nucleotides: TGCGCCAGCAGCTTGTCGGTAAGGACAGGGTATGGCGAGCAGTACTTC. Its translation: CASSLSVRTGYGEQYF.